The 24 T cell receptor beta chains below all came from one sample that was sequenced in a study of human T cells and chemical hapten exposure. Described time point: patch test 1, 2 weeks after DPC sensitization. Specified treatment: therapeutic diphenylcyclopropenone sensitization with weekly scalp DPC. Each CDR3 protein gets one entry after TCRdb re-called the RACE reads with MiXCR. This sample carries just under 350,000 distinct CDR3 sequences, under 9% of them seen once, and the ten largest clones take less than 10%. The material was whole blood, obtained in connection with sensitization to the hapten diphenylcyclopropenone (DPC). Receptor source: a woman aged 18-30 years with alopecia areata. Some clones in this sample may be carry-over from other donors' samples.

A few counts support this clonotype. The gene calls are TRBV6-5 and TRBJ1-1, with D tentatively TRBD1 (6 bases). Germline V gene sequence: CDR1 MNHEY, CDR2 SVGAGI. The V and J ends lost 5 bases and 4 bases respectively, with 17 bases between them. The CDR3 sequence is 15 residues long. For the CDR3, the DNA is TGTGCCAGCAGTCTTTGGGGGGTAGGGGGCACTGAAGCTTTCTTT. Its translation: CASSLWGVGGTEAFF.

This clonotype was counted between two and nine times. This chain links TRBV4-2 with TRBJ1-2, with D hard to call. V was trimmed by 1 base and J by 5 bases, leaving 11 bases between them. This CDR3 has 14 amino acids. The germline V gene has CDR1 LGHNA and CDR2 YNFKEQ. Here the CDR3 reads CASSQGLAVYGYTF. CDR3 DNA: TGTGCCAGCAGCCAAGGTCTGGCAGTGTATGGCTACACCTTC.

This clonotype showed up many times. The V gene is TRBV19, the J gene TRBJ2-7; tentatively, D is TRBD1 (6 bases). The V gene lost 3 bases and the J gene lost 7 bases, with 19 bases spanning the gap. CDR3 size: 15 residues. Germline lookup yields CDR1 LNHDA and CDR2 SQIVND (reference sequence). The CDR3 loop reads CASSIGQSSYWEQYF. In nucleotides, the CDR3 is TGTGCCAGTAGTATTGGACAGTCGTCTTATTGGGAGCAGTACTTC.

This clonotype has a handful of counts. This chain's CDR3 is CASSPDGDVNYGYTF. The CDR3 DNA sequence: TGCGCCAGCAGCCCGGACGGAGACGTTAACTATGGCTACACCTTC. V gene TRBV5-1 combines with J gene TRBJ1-2; D remains unclear. This CDR3 has 15 amino acids. V lost 4 bases and J 1 base, leaving 14 bases between the germline ends. From germline, CDR1 is SGHRS and CDR2 YFSETQ.

This clonotype was seen many times. The chain uses TRBV20-1 and TRBJ1-5; D gene unclear. Trimming took off 4 bases at V and 2 bases at J, with 15 bases between the two ends. The CDR3 has 15 residues. CDR1 DFQATT and CDR2 SNEGSKA come from the germline V gene (reference sequence). The CDR3 coding sequence is TGCAGTGCTAAAATGGCGGGTGTTGGCAATCAGCCCCAGCATTTT. It is translated as CSAKMAGVGNQPQHF.

This clonotype was observed many times. The J gene is TRBJ2-3, the V gene TRBV29-1, with TRBD2 matching over 8 bases. The length of the CDR3 is 15 residues. With 6 bases clipped from V and 9 bases from J, the junction kept 17 bases outside the gene matches. Germline V gives CDR1 SQVTM, CDR2 ANQGSEA. The CDR3 coding sequence is TGCAGCGTGAAGGGTCTAGCGGGCGGGGAGTCGACGCAGTATTTT. As protein: CSVKGLAGGESTQYF.

The rearrangement joins TRBV6-6 to TRBJ1-5; no definite D call. There are 14 residues in the CDR3. The germline V gene encodes CDR1 MNHNY and CDR2 SVGAGI (reference sequence). V lost 0 bases and J 6 bases, leaving 9 bases between the germline ends. The CDR3, as DNA: TGTGCCAGCAGTTACTCAACGACGGGTCAGCCCCAGCATTTT. Translated: CASSYSTTGQPQHF.

This clonotype was recorded many times. The chain employs TRBV6-5 and TRBJ2-1, with 11 bases lining up with TRBD2. The CDR3 runs 17 residues. CDR1 MNHEY and CDR2 SVGAGI come from the germline V gene. Trimming at V came to 4 bases and at J to 1 base, leaving 6 bases not matched to a gene. CDR3 in DNA: TGTGCCAGCAGTTCCCTTACTAGCGGGGGTTCCTACAATGAGCAGTTCTTC. Protein sequence: CASSSLTSGGSYNEQFF.

CDR3 bases: TGTGCCAGCAGCCAAGGACTAGCGGGCACCTCCTACGAGCAGTACTTC. Its protein is CASSQGLAGTSYEQYF. This chain joins TRBV4-2 and TRBJ2-7; the match to TRBD2 covers 10 bases. This CDR3 contains 16 residues. V lost 1 base, J lost 0 bases, and 3 bases stayed unmatched. Germline CDR1 and CDR2: LGHNA and YNFKEQ.

This clonotype was recorded at least ten times. V gene TRBV6-2 or TRBV6-3 combines with J gene TRBJ2-1; D gene ambiguous. CDR1 is MNHEY, CDR2 SVGEGT, per germline. V lost 11 bases and J 0 bases, leaving 11 bases between the germline ends. This CDR3 region has 13 residues. Written as DNA, the CDR3 is TGTGCCTGCTCCTGGAGCTCCTACAATGAGCAGTTCTTC. The encoded protein is CACSWSSYNEQFF.

This clonotype was counted ten times or more. The CDR3 coding sequence is TGTGCCAGCAAAACTCCGAGTGGGAGCTCCTACGAGCAGTACTTC. The encoded protein is CASKTPSGSSYEQYF. V usage is TRBV28 and J usage is TRBJ2-7; D perhaps matches TRBD2 (5 bases). This CDR3 is 15 amino acids long. The germline V and J ends were trimmed by 7 bases and 0 bases, with 16 bases remaining between them. The V gene's germline CDR1 is MDHEN and CDR2 SYDVKM.

V and J are TRBV7-9 and TRBJ2-2; TRBD2 aligns across 7 bases. Germline trimming cut 1 base from V and 7 bases from J; bases unmatched to any gene: 6. The germline gives CDR1 SEHNR, CDR2 FQNEAQ (reference sequence). The CDR3 contains 15 residues. CDR3 bases: TGTGCCAGCAGCTTAGGGCGGGGGATCGACGGGGAGCTGTTTTTT. The encoded protein is CASSLGRGIDGELFF.

This clonotype was counted ten times or more. The V gene is TRBV11-2, the J gene TRBJ2-6, with 10 nucleotides matching TRBD1. V shed 8 bases, J shed 2 bases, and the junction held 9 bases outside the gene matches. This CDR3 is built from 17 residues. Germline lookup yields CDR1 SGHAT and CDR2 FQNNGV. CDR3 loop: CASGRGQGRAGANVLTF. CDR3 bases: TGTGCCAGCGGTCGGGGACAGGGGAGAGCTGGGGCCAACGTCCTGACTTTC.

This clonotype was seen more than once but under ten times. The chain has TRBV12-3 or TRBV12-4 and TRBJ1-1; D might be TRBD1 (5 bases). This CDR3 comprises 18 residues. V was clipped by 6 bases and J by 0 bases, with 23 bases between them. The CDR3: CASRARRQSWGLNTEAFF. DNA for the CDR3: TGTGCCAGCAGGGCCCGTAGACAGAGTTGGGGCCTGAACACTGAAGCTTTCTTT.

This clonotype has at least ten counts. This chain links TRBV6-5 with TRBJ1-2; D is unresolved. Trimming pared 0 bases from V and 0 bases from J, leaving 11 bases between. CDR1 is MNHEY and CDR2 is SVGAGI in the germline V gene. This CDR3 spans 16 amino acids. The DNA of the CDR3 is TGTGCCAGCAGTTACTCGAAGCAGGCAGCTAACTATGGCTACACCTTC. It translates to CASSYSKQAANYGYTF.

The rearrangement links TRBV7-3 to TRBJ1-6; D may be TRBD1 (6 bases). The CDR3 consists of 13 residues. Per germline, CDR1 SGHTA and CDR2 FQGTGA. The ends were cut back, 5 bases at V and 10 bases at J, with 12 bases in the middle. CDR3 amino acids: CASSQNRESPLHF. The CDR3, as DNA: TGTGCCAGCAGCCAAAACAGGGAGTCACCCCTCCACTTT. Full variable domain (outside the CDR3, taken from reference TRBV7-3 and TRBJ1-6): GAGVSQTPSNKVTEKGKYVELRCDPISGHTALYWYRQSLGQGPEFLIYFQGTGAADDSGLPNDRFFAVRPEGSVSTLKIQRTERGDSAVYLCASSQNRESPLHFGNGTRLTVT.

This clonotype was seen only a few times. The chain couples TRBV9 to TRBJ2-3; a weak D match, TRBD2 (7 bases). There are 16 residues in the CDR3. The V and J ends lost 4 bases and 0 bases respectively, with 15 bases between them. CDR1 is SGDLS, CDR2 YYNGEE, per germline. The CDR3 DNA reads as TGTGCCAGCAGCCTTTGGGGGGGCACTAGCACAGATACGCAGTATTTT. Translation gives CASSLWGGTSTDTQYF.

There are many counts of this clonotype. This rearrangement joins TRBV10-3 to TRBJ2-3; no firm D call. This CDR3 comprises 11 residues. Between the trimmed V and J ends, which lost 8 bases and 2 bases, there was a span of 5 bases. Germline CDR1 is ENHRY and CDR2 is SYGVKD. For the CDR3, the DNA is TGTGCCATCCAAGCCACAGATACGCAGTATTTT. Translation: CAIQATDTQYF.

This clonotype turned up a few times. The chain joins TRBV25-1 to TRBJ1-1; 9 nucleotides line up with TRBD1. CDR1 is MGHDK and CDR2 is SYGVNS in the germline V gene. The CDR3 has 15 residues. Trimming removed 6 bases from V and 5 bases from J; junction bases left unmatched: 10. The CDR3 region is CASRSTGGIMTEAFF. The CDR3, as DNA: TGTGCCAGCAGATCGACAGGGGGTATAATGACTGAAGCTTTCTTT.

This clonotype occurred a few times. J is TRBJ2-7 and V is TRBV7-9, with D possibly TRBD2 on 6 matching bases. Trimming left V 8 bases short and J 4 bases short, with 24 bases between. The CDR3 runs 16 residues. Germline lookup yields CDR1 SEHNR and CDR2 FQNEAQ (reference sequence). CDR3 sequence (DNA): TGTGCCAGCGTCGGGATTTCTGCGGGGCCGGGATACGAGCAGTACTTC. As protein: CASVGISAGPGYEQYF.

This clonotype was detected a few times. The chain recombines TRBV29-1 with TRBJ2-5, with 12 bases identical to TRBD1. The CDR3 totals 16 residues. Germline lookup yields CDR1 SQVTM and CDR2 ANQGSEA. Trimming cost V 7 bases and J 5 bases; bases outside gene matches: 14. The CDR3 here is CSDGPGTGGVKETQYF. The CDR3, as DNA: TGCAGCGACGGACCCGGGACAGGGGGCGTCAAGGAGACCCAGTACTTC. The variable domain in full, completed from reference TRBV29-1 and TRBJ2-5, reads SAVISQKPSRDICQRGTSLTIQCQVDSQVTMMFWYRQQPGQSLTLIATANQGSEATYESGFVIDKFPISRPNLTFSTLTVSNMSPEDSSIYLCSDGPGTGGVKETQYFGPGTRLLVL.

This clonotype was detected many times. This chain uses TRBV20-1 with TRBJ2-1; D could derive from TRBD1 or TRBD2 (5 bases each). Per the germline V gene, CDR1 is DFQATT and CDR2 is SNEGSKA (reference sequence). Between the trimmed V and J ends, which lost 6 bases and 3 bases, there was a span of 12 bases. The CDR3 covers 13 residues. For the CDR3, the DNA is TGCAGTGCCGGGACGCGATACTACAATGAGCAGTTCTTC. It encodes CSAGTRYYNEQFF.

V gene TRBV10-3 combines with J gene TRBJ2-5; 8 bases map to TRBD2. This CDR3 comprises 15 residues. CDR1 is ENHRY, CDR2 SYGVKD, per germline. J lost 1 base, V lost 5 bases, and 6 bases had no gene match. The CDR3 region is CAISFGLAGQETQYF. For the CDR3, the DNA is TGTGCCATCAGTTTTGGGCTAGCGGGCCAAGAGACCCAGTACTTC.

V usage is TRBV3-1 and J usage is TRBJ2-1, with 9 positions matching TRBD2. The ends lost 3 bases at V and 6 bases at J; junction bases unmatched: 6. This CDR3 has 15 amino acids. Germline V gene data show CDR1 as LGHDT and CDR2 as YNNKEL (reference sequence). The chain's CDR3 is CASSHGLAFRNEQFF. The CDR3 DNA is TGTGCCAGCAGCCACGGACTAGCGTTTCGCAATGAGCAGTTCTTC.